This T cell receptor beta chain was obtained from a study of T cells in Graves' hyperthyroidism and ophthalmopathy. This clonotype was seen only a few times. With 5 bases removed from V and 2 bases from J, the gap between germline ends came to 7 bases. Germline CDR1 is SEHNR and CDR2 is FQNEAQ (reference sequence). This CDR3 is built from 12 residues. RNA transcripts yielded amplified TCR beta CDR3 regions. First-round RT-PCR with HTBI primers amplified the TCR CDR3 region. TCRdb re-called the multiplex PCR reads with MiXCR, one entry per CDR3 protein. The table shows 550,000 to 800,000 distinct CDR3 sequences, with roughly 17% occurring only once.

The V gene is TRBV7-9, the J gene TRBJ2-7; D unresolved. Specimen: blood. This TCR was sampled from a man aged 50-59 years with Graves' hyperthyroidism. CDR3: CASSPLTYEQYF. The DNA of the CDR3 is TGTGCCAGCAGCCCGCTAACCTACGAGCAGTACTTC.